These 2 T cell receptor beta chains were all obtained from the same sample, sequenced in a study of shared clonotypes between healthy human individuals (dated by TCRdb to 2019 to 2021). CD8 naive samples consisted of CD45RO-negative cells that were positively selected for CCR7, yielding a CD45RA+CCR7+ population without TemRA cells. The library came from the immunoSEQ multiplex PCR assay. TCRdb provides this immuneACCESS table in a form limited to in-frame rearrangements. Some clones are lacking; in checked studies, under half of them reflect an unresolved V gene, and why the rest are absent is not known. The sample table shows 700,000 to 950,000 clones, and 90% to 97% are seen once. The top ten clonotypes cover under 0.3% of the sample. The sample comprised naive CD8+ T cells sorted from blood. The intended sense of this specimen's cell subset or site label: CD45RA+CCR7+. The receptor set was obtained from a man in his thirties or forties in good health.

V is TRBV27 and J is TRBJ2-1; 9 bases are shared with TRBD1. Trimming took 6 bases from V and 9 from J; bases not matched to a gene: 9. Germline V gene data show CDR1 as MNHEY and CDR2 as SMNVEV (reference sequence). There are 14 residues in the CDR3. CDR3 in amino acids: CASSWDRAVVEQFF. In DNA, the CDR3 is TGTGCCAGCAGCTGGGACAGGGCTGTGGTTGAGCAGTTCTTC.

V gene TRBV28 combines with J gene TRBJ2-7; 9 bases map to TRBD2. J was trimmed by 6 bases and V by 6 bases; bases with no gene match: 6. The CDR3 has 13 amino acids. Germline lookup yields CDR1 MDHEN and CDR2 SYDVKM. This CDR3 is CASSPGLASEQYF. CDR3 nucleotides: TGTGCCAGCAGCCCGGGACTAGCTTCCGAGCAGTACTTC.